A single sample is the source of the 26 T cell receptor beta chains below, sequenced in a study of PD-L1 blockade in urothelial cancer. Measured with immunoSEQ multiplex PCR; TCRdb has only the in-frame clones, and not every one. Counted here are 15,000 to 20,000 clones, over 75% occurring once; the ten biggest clones make up approximately 1.6%. The time point denotes: peripheral blood 6 weeks after treatment start. The sample consisted of PBMCs, taken around atezolizumab (anti-PD-L1) treatment. All receptors derive from a man aged 50 or older with urothelial cancer.

V is TRBV2 and J is TRBJ2-3; no clear D. The CDR3 runs to 12 residues. Per the germline V gene, CDR1 is SNHLY and CDR2 is FYNNEI. V was clipped by 4 bases and J by 1 base, with 3 bases between them. Here the CDR3 reads CASSGRTDTQYF. The CDR3 DNA reads TGTGCCAGCAGTGGGCGCACAGATACGCAGTATTTT.

This chain joins TRBV2 and TRBJ1-1; 10 nucleotides agree with TRBD1. This CDR3 contains 15 residues. V shed 6 bases and J 2 bases; nucleotides not matched to a gene: 6. Germline V gives CDR1 SNHLY, CDR2 FYNNEI. CDR3 nucleotide sequence: TGTGCCAGCAGCCGGGACAGGGGATATAACACTGAAGCTTTCTTT. This encodes CASSRDRGYNTEAFF.

A single count supports this clone. The chain is built from TRBV6-5 and TRBJ2-1; D might be TRBD2 (6 bases). Germline V gene data show CDR1 as MNHEY and CDR2 as SVGAGI. V was clipped by 7 bases and J by 3 bases, with 16 bases between them. The CDR3 consists of 15 residues. The CDR3 spells CASKTLGGIYNEQFF. The CDR3 DNA reads as TGTGCCAGCAAAACACTGGGGGGAATCTACAATGAGCAGTTCTTC.

The V gene is TRBV28, the J gene TRBJ1-5; a weak D match, TRBD1 (5 bases). Germline V CDR1 and CDR2: MDHEN, SYDVKM. The CDR3 contains 16 residues. V was cut by 4 bases and J by 0 bases, with 13 bases left in between. The CDR3 region has the DNA TGTGCCAGCAGTTCCAAAAAGACAGATAGCAATCAGCCCCAGCATTTT. Its protein is CASSSKKTDSNQPQHF.

The chain recombines TRBV10-3 with TRBJ2-7; D gene ambiguous. V was clipped by 4 bases and J by 6 bases, with 10 bases between them. This CDR3 comprises 12 residues. From germline, CDR1 is ENHRY and CDR2 SYGVKD. In nucleotides, the CDR3 is TGTGCCATCAGTGTCCTGTTCGGCGAGCAGTACTTC. This translates into CAISVLFGEQYF.

The chain joins TRBV28 to TRBJ2-2; the D gene is possibly TRBD2 (6 bases). The CDR3 runs to 15 residues. CDR1 MDHEN and CDR2 SYDVKM come from the germline V gene. V lost 2 bases and J 4 bases, leaving 11 bases between the germline ends. The CDR3 here is CASSLGGIFTGELFF. In DNA, the CDR3 is TGTGCCAGCAGTTTAGGGGGGATCTTCACCGGGGAGCTGTTTTTT.

The chain combines TRBV4-1 with TRBJ1-3, with 7 bases fitting TRBD1. The CDR3 is made up of 16 amino acids. The V segment lost 4 bases and the J segment 0 bases; nucleotides outside the gene matches: 6. Germline CDR1 and CDR2: MGHRA and YSYEKL. The CDR3 region is CASSPGQDISGNTIYF. CDR3 sequence (DNA): TGCGCCAGCAGCCCCGGACAGGACATCTCTGGAAACACCATATATTTT.

This chain uses TRBV2 with TRBJ2-1; D gene uncertain. V dropped 6 bases and J dropped 4 bases, with 16 bases sitting between them. Germline V gene data show CDR1 as SNHLY and CDR2 as FYNNEI. The CDR3 sequence is 15 residues long. Here the CDR3 reads CASSPGMADYNEQFF. CDR3 sequence (DNA): TGTGCCAGCAGCCCCGGTATGGCGGATTACAATGAGCAGTTCTTC.

This chain uses TRBV11-2 with TRBJ1-4, with 7 bases fitting TRBD1. Germline lookup yields CDR1 SGHAT and CDR2 FQNNGV. The ends lost 5 bases at V and 4 bases at J; junction bases unmatched: 4. This CDR3 comprises 14 residues. DNA for the CDR3: TGTGCCAGCAGCCGGGGACAGCTTAATGAAAAACTGTTTTTT. It translates to CASSRGQLNEKLFF.

The chain employs TRBV28 and TRBJ2-5; the D is unclear. The CDR3 totals 13 residues. Trimming removed 2 bases from V and 2 bases from J, with 6 bases in between. Germline V CDR1 and CDR2: MDHEN, SYDVKM. CDR3 sequence reads: CASSLVAQETQYF. The CDR3 DNA sequence: TGTGCCAGCAGTTTAGTGGCACAAGAGACCCAGTACTTC.

The V and J genes are TRBV7-2 and TRBJ1-6, with no clear D. Trimming removed 1 base from V and 7 bases from J, with 11 bases in between. Looked up from germline, CDR1 is SGHTA and CDR2 is FQGNSA. The CDR3 is made up of 15 amino acids. The CDR3: CASSLDPGWNSPLHF. The CDR3 DNA follows: TGTGCCAGCAGCTTAGACCCGGGGTGGAATTCACCCCTCCACTTT.

This sequence joins TRBV18 and TRBJ1-1, with D uncertain. The V end was cut by 1 base, the J end by 2 bases, with 14 bases between. CDR1 is KGHSH and CDR2 is LQKENI in the germline V gene. The CDR3 spans 16 residues. CDR3 region: CASSPQSAGYNTEAFF. The CDR3 bases are TGTGCCAGCTCACCACAATCGGCAGGATATAACACTGAAGCTTTCTTT.

The table lists this clone with a count of one. The chain recombines TRBV15 with TRBJ2-3; maybe TRBD2 (5 bases). Trimming took off 5 bases at V and 9 bases at J, with 18 bases between the two ends. The CDR3 runs to 14 residues. From germline, CDR1 is LNHNV and CDR2 YYDKDF (reference sequence). This chain's CDR3 is CATSYRDSSYTQYF. In DNA, the CDR3 is TGTGCCACCAGCTACCGGGATTCGAGTTACACGCAGTATTTT.

The chain has TRBV6-1 and TRBJ2-1, with D uncertain. The germline V and J ends were trimmed by 7 bases and 12 bases, with 19 bases remaining between them. Per the germline V gene, CDR1 is MNHNS and CDR2 is SASEGT. The CDR3 covers 13 residues. In nucleotides, the CDR3 is TGTGCCAGCACCCCGACAAATACACTTTGGCAGTTCTTC. It is translated as CASTPTNTLWQFF.

This clone was detected a few times. The chain carries TRBV28 and TRBJ1-5, with D maybe TRBD1 (5 bases). The germline V gene has CDR1 MDHEN and CDR2 SYDVKM. The CDR3 extends over 16 amino acids. V lost 6 bases to trimming and J lost 3 bases, with 18 bases between them. This CDR3 reads CASRDPAAGSNQPQHF. CDR3 coding DNA: TGTGCCAGCAGGGACCCCGCGGCAGGGTCCAATCAGCCCCAGCATTTT.

J is TRBJ2-6 and V is TRBV7-8; weak D call: TRBD1 (5 bases). Germline V CDR1 and CDR2: SGHVS, FQNEAQ. V lost 5 bases, J lost 0 bases, and 17 bases lay in between. CDR3 length: 18 residues. This chain's CDR3 is CASSQMVTARSGANVLTF. In DNA, the CDR3 is TGTGCCAGCAGCCAGATGGTGACAGCCCGCTCTGGGGCCAACGTCCTGACTTTC.

This chain connects TRBV28 to TRBJ2-4, with 8 bases identical to TRBD2. Germline assignment: CDR1 MDHEN and CDR2 SYDVKM. V was pared by 5 bases and J by 8 bases, with 5 bases of the junction left unmatched. This CDR3 is built from 13 residues. CDR3: CASSSGGRDIQYF. CDR3 nucleotide sequence: TGTGCCAGCAGTAGCGGGGGCCGAGACATTCAGTACTTC.

The chain uses TRBV7-8 and TRBJ2-3, with TRBD2 matching 7 bases. CDR3 length: 14 residues. Unmatched junction bases numbered 4, after V lost 5 bases and J lost 2 bases. CDR1 SGHVS and CDR2 FQNEAQ come from the germline V gene. CDR3 sequence: CASSRDYNTDTQYF. As DNA, the CDR3 is TGTGCCAGCAGCCGGGACTACAACACAGATACGCAGTATTTT.

The chain combines TRBV5-1 with TRBJ2-3; 9 bases fit TRBD2. This CDR3 contains 15 residues. After removal of 4 bases from V and 4 bases from J, the junction contained 7 bases not matched to a gene. CDR1 and CDR2 (germline): SGHRS, YFSETQ. In DNA form, the CDR3 reads TGCGCCAGCAGCCTTAGCGGGAGTAAGGCAGATACGCAGTATTTT. Translating gives CASSLSGSKADTQYF.

The V gene is TRBV4-2, the J gene TRBJ1-1; 11 bases match TRBD1. CDR1 and CDR2 (germline): LGHNA, YNFKEQ. Germline trimming cut 4 bases from V and 0 bases from J; bases unmatched to any gene: 7. This CDR3 region has 17 residues. CDR3 in DNA: TGTGCCAGCAGCCCCTGGACAGGGGGCACCTTGAACACTGAAGCTTTCTTT. Amino acids: CASSPWTGGTLNTEAFF.

The V call is TRBV5-4, the J call TRBJ2-5; a possible D gene is TRBD2 (6 bases). The germline V gene encodes CDR1 SGHNT and CDR2 YYREEE (reference sequence). CDR3 length equals 16 residues. Trimming cost V 3 bases and J 1 base, with 16 bases left between them. The CDR3, as DNA: TGTGCCAGCAGCTCATATCGGGGAGGAGCCCAAGAGACCCAGTACTTC. Residues: CASSSYRGGAQETQYF.

The chain links TRBV28 to TRBJ1-3, with D possibly matching TRBD1 (6 bases). Trimming left V 3 bases short and J 4 bases short, with 16 bases between. The CDR3 loop spans 16 amino acids. Germline loops: CDR1 MDHEN, CDR2 SYDVKM. The DNA for the CDR3 is TGTGCCAGCAGTTTTGGACAGACATTAAGAGGAAACACCATATATTTT. The encoded protein is CASSFGQTLRGNTIYF.

This clone was picked up a small number of times. V gene TRBV6-5 combines with J gene TRBJ1-1; unclear D gene. V lost 4 bases, J lost 1 base, and 4 bases lay in between. In germline, CDR1 is MNHEY, CDR2 SVGAGI. CDR3 length: 12 residues. CDR3 sequence: CASSSGNTEAFF. Here the CDR3 DNA reads TGTGCCAGCAGTTCAGGGAACACTGAAGCTTTCTTT.

V usage is TRBV7-9 and J usage is TRBJ1-5; D is uncertain. The CDR3 covers 14 residues. Trimming pared 2 bases from V and 4 bases from J, leaving 9 bases between. Germline V CDR1 and CDR2: SEHNR, FQNEAQ (reference sequence). The chain's CDR3 is CASSLTGENQPQHF. The CDR3 nucleotides read TGTGCCAGCAGCTTAACCGGGGAAAATCAGCCCCAGCATTTT.

This clone ranks as medium-sized. This chain links TRBV5-1 with TRBJ2-1; D is perhaps TRBD2 (7 bases). Germline V gene lookup returns CDR1 SGHRS and CDR2 YFSETQ. The CDR3 is made up of 16 amino acids. The ends were cut back, 1 base at V and 1 base at J, with 12 bases in the middle. The CDR3 DNA sequence: TGCGCCAGCAGCTTGATAGGGGGGGGGTCCTACAATGAGCAGTTCTTC. As protein: CASSLIGGGSYNEQFF.

In this sample, this clone turned up a few times. The V and J genes are TRBV18 and TRBJ1-5; unclear D gene. Germline V CDR1 and CDR2: KGHSH, LQKENI. The ends were cut back, 6 bases at V and 5 bases at J, with 14 bases in the middle. CDR3 size: 14 residues. CDR3 in amino acids: CASSRREGDQPQHF. CDR3 in DNA: TGTGCCAGCTCCCGGAGGGAGGGCGATCAGCCCCAGCATTTT.